Sequencing of this TCR beta chain was carried out in a study of blood T cell repertoires in COVID-19. The CDR3 contains 16 residues. Germline V gene sequence: CDR1 SNHLY, CDR2 FYNNEI. The junction had 10 bases not matched to a gene; V was cut back by 6 bases and J by 2 bases. This clone was counted a single time. Sequencing was performed with immunoSEQ multiplex PCR; in TCRdb, only in-frame clones are kept and a portion is missing. The repertoire holds some 270,000 clones, about 89% seen once, with about 1.7% in the top ten. The source is a woman aged 55-75 years who had recovered from COVID-19. The sample was peripheral blood. The V and J genes are TRBV2 and TRBJ2-3; TRBD1 aligns across 8 bases. Here the CDR3 DNA reads TGTGCCAGCAGCAGTGGACAGGGTCACTACACAGATACGCAGTATTTT. Residues: CASSSGQGHYTDTQYF.